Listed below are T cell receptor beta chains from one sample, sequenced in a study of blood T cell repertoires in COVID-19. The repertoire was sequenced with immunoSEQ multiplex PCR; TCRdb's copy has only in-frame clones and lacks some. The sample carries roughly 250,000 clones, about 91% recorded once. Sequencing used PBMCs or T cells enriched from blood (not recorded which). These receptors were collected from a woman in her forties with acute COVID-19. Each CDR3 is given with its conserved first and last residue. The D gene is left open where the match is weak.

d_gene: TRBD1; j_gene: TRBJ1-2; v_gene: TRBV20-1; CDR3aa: CSALRDRVIGF
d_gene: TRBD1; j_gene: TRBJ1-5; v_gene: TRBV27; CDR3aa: CASRSDRAGSNQPQHF
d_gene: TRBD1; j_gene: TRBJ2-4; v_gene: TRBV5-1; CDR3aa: CASSVTGAPDKNIQYF
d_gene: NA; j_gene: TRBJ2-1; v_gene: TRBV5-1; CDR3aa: CASRREGAIDEQFF
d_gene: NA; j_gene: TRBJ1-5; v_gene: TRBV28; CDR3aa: CASRYGFSQTHF
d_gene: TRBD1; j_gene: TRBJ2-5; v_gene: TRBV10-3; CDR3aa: CAITQGTGTEETQYF
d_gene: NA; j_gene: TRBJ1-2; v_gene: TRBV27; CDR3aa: CASSYSGDNYGYTF
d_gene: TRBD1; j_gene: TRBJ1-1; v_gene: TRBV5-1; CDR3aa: CASSEDRWDGEAFF
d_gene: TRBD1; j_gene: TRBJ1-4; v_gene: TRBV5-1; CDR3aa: CASSLAGQGNEKLFF
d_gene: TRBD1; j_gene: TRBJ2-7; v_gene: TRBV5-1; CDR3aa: CASSLVGGLEYEQYF
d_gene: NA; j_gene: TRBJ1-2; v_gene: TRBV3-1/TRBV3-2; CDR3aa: CASSQDSQGYGYTF
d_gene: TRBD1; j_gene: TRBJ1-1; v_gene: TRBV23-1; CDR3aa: CASSQSDRAEAFF
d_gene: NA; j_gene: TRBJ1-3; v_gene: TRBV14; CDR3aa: CASSRGGSGNTIYF
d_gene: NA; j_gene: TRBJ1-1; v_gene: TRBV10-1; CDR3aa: CASRPSGAGAEAFF
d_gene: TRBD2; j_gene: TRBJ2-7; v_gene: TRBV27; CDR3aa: CASSSPGLESYEQYF
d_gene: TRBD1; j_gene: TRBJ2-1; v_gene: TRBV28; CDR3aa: CASTPLGQGQKKFF
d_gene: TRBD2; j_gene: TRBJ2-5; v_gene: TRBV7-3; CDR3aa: CASSLGLAGAQETQYF
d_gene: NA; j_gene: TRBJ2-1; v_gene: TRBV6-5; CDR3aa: CASSYSRRGGEQFF
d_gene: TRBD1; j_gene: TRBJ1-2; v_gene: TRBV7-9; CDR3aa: CASSTTGGDYGYTF
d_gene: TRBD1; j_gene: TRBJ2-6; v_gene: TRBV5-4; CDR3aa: CASSTGQGAPSANVLTF
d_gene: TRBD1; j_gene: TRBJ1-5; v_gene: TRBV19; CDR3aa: CASSMSLGGTGNQPQHF
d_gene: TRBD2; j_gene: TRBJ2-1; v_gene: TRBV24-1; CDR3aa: CATSDFAGGPFYNEQFF
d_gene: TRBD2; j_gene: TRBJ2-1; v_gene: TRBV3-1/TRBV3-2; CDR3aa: CASSPRLAGVQEQFF
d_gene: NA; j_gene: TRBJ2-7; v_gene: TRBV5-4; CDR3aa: CASSLLGNTHEQYF
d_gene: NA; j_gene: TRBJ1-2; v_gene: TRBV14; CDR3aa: CASSQDFTHPGDYGYTF
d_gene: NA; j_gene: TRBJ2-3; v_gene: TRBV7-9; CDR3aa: CASSPWGQAYTDTQYF
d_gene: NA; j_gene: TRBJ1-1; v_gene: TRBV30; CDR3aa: CAWNLQGYEAFF
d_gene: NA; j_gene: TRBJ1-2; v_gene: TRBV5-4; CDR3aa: CASSLPVNYGYTF
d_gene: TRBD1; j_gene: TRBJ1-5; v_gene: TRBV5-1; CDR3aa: CASSLSTGGNQPQHF
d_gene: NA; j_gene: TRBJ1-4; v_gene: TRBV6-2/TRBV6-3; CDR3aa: CASSYWEGVNEKLFF
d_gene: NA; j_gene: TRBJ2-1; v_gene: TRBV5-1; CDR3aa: CASTVGGINEQFF
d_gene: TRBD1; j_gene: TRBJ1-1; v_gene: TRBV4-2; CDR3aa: CASSAYPGGYGDTEAFF
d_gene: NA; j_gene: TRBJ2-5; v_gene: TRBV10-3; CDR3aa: CATRGQETQYF
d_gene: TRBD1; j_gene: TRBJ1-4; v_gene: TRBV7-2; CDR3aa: CASSRAQGIGEKLFF
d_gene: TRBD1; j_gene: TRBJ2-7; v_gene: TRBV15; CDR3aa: CATSRQTGGLYEQYF
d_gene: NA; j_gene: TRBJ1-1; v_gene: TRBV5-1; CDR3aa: CASSWEPQGTNTEAFF
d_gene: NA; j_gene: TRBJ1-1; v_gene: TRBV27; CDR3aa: CASSLYQGMSTEAFF
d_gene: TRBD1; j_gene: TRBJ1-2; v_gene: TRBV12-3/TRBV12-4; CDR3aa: CASSFRGRYGYTF
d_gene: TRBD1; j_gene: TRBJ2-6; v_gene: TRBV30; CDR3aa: CAWSVRFPYGTGASGANVLTF
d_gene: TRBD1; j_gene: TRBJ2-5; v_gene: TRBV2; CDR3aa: CASSEPPRGLETQYF
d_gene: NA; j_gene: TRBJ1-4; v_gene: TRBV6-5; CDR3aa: CASRTATNEKLFF
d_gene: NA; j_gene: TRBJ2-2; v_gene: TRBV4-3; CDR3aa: CASSQGYSTGELFF
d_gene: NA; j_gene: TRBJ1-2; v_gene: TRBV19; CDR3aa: CASTDGAMLANYGYTF
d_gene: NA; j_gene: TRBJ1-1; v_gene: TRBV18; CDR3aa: CASSPLTEMNTEAFF
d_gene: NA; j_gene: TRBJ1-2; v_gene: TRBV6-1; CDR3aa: CASSEGPPADYGYTF
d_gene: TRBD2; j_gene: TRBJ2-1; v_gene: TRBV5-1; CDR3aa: CASRTTSGSSYNEQFF
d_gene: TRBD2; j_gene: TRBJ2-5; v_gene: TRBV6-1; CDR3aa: CASSEQLAGGVQETQYF
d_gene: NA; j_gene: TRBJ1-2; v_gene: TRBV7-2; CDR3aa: CASSSRDGSMGGYTF
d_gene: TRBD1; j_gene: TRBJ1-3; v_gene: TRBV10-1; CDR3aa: CASSAGTAGGNTIYF
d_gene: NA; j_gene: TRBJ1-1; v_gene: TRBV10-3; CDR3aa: CAISESMGPTGPTEAFF
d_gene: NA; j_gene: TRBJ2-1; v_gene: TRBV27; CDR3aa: CASSSQGSEQFF
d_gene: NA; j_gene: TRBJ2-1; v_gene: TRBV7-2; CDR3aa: CASEQGRSYNEQFF
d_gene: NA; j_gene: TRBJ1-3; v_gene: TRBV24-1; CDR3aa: CATSDVQDSGNTIYF
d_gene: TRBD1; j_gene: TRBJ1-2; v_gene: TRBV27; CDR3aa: CASSLHGTGDVGGYTF
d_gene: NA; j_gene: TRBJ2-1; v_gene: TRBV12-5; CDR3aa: CASGLVLGRSYNEQFF
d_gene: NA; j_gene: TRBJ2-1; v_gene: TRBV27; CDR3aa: CASRGGTSYNEQFF
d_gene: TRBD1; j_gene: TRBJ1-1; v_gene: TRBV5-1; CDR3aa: CASSTGTGGRTEAFF